This is a list of T cell receptor beta chains from one sample in a study of T cells in Graves' hyperthyroidism and ophthalmopathy. Using its own MiXCR run on the multiplex PCR reads, TCRdb lists one record per CDR3 protein. The sample includes about 690,000 distinct CDR3 sequences, roughly 17% of them seen just once. The sequenced material came from blood. All receptors come from a man in his fifties or sixties with Graves' hyperthyroidism. Each CDR3 is given with its conserved first and last residue. D genes are given only for firm matches. The size of a clone is reported for some rows only, either as once, few or many, or as a class for expanded clones.

clone_size j_call d_call v_call cdr3_nt cdr3_aa
many TRBJ2-7 - TRBV2 TGTGCCAGCGTTGTGGTGGGAGGATTCTACGAGCAGTACTTC CASVVVGGFYEQYF
many TRBJ2-1 - TRBV3-1 TGTGCCAGCAGCCAAGATGGGAGGAATGAGCAGTTCTTC CASSQDGRNEQFF
few TRBJ1-5 - TRBV6-1 TGTGCCAGCACCCTCGCAGGTACTAGCAATCAGCCCCAGCATTTT CASTLAGTSNQPQHF
- TRBJ2-7 TRBD1 TRBV19 TGTGCCAGTAGTAGGGCCGGGACAGTGGCCTCCTACGAGCAGTACTTC CASSRAGTVASYEQYF
- TRBJ2-5 - TRBV6-2/TRBV6-3 TGTGCCAGCAGTTACTCCCAGTTAGGGGGAGGAGAGACCCAGTACTTC CASSYSQLGGGETQYF
few TRBJ2-1 - TRBV5-1 TGCGCCAGCAGCTTTGCCGGAAACTCCTACAATGAGCAGTTCTTC CASSFAGNSYNEQFF
few TRBJ2-1 TRBD2 TRBV9 TGTGCCAGCAGCCGAACCGACCTAGCGGGAGGGCCGGGCTCCTACAATGAGCAGTTCTTC CASSRTDLAGGPGSYNEQFF
few TRBJ1-5 TRBD1 TRBV28 TGTGCCAGCAGTCCAGGGACAGGGGGCGGTCAGCCCCAGCATTTT CASSPGTGGGQPQHF
- TRBJ2-5 TRBD2 TRBV6-2/TRBV6-3 TGTGCCAGCAGTCCTCTAGCGGGAGGGCAGAAGACCCAGTACTTC CASSPLAGGQKTQYF
few TRBJ2-1 - TRBV18 TGTGCCAGCTCCCCCGTTAGCAGGAGGGACTACAATGAGCAGTTCTTC CASSPVSRRDYNEQFF
- TRBJ1-1 - TRBV6-1 TGTGCCAGCAGTCCTTGGGACGGCGTGGGCACTGAAGCTTTCTTT CASSPWDGVGTEAFF
few TRBJ1-2 - TRBV13 TGTGCCAGCAGCTTAGTGGACGCGGTTGTCACTAACTATGGCTACACCTTC CASSLVDAVVTNYGYTF
many TRBJ2-5 TRBD2 TRBV3-1 TGTGCCAGCAGCCAAGTGGTAGCGGGAGAGGAGACCCAGTACTTC CASSQVVAGEETQYF
- TRBJ2-1 - TRBV24-1 TGTGCCACCAGTGATTTGGCGTCAGGGGGGCCATCCTCCTACAATGAGCAGTTCTTC CATSDLASGGPSSYNEQFF
many TRBJ2-7 - TRBV10-3 TGTGCCATCAGACCCAACCGAGGGGGAGAGAGTTACGAGCAGTACTTC CAIRPNRGGESYEQYF
few TRBJ1-2 - TRBV12-3/TRBV12-4 TGTGCCAGCAGTTTCCCGGGACGGAACAACTATGGCTACACCTTC CASSFPGRNNYGYTF
many TRBJ2-1 - TRBV28 TGTGCCAGCGCCAGGTACTCCTACAATGAGCAGTTCTTC CASARYSYNEQFF
many TRBJ1-1 - TRBV12-3/TRBV12-4 TGTGCCAGCAGTTTATACGACAGCATGAACACTGAAGCTTTCTTT CASSLYDSMNTEAFF
many TRBJ1-2 - TRBV12-3/TRBV12-4 TGTGCCAGCAGTTTACGTAGACAGGAGATCTATGGCTACACCTTC CASSLRRQEIYGYTF
many TRBJ2-1 - TRBV5-1 TGCGCCAGCAGCTTACCAGGGGCTCGGGATGAGCAGTTCTTC CASSLPGARDEQFF
- TRBJ2-7 - TRBV30 TGTGCCTGGAGAAAAGGGACGAGCTCCTACGAGCAGTACTTC CAWRKGTSSYEQYF
many TRBJ1-6 - TRBV6-1 TGTGCCACCAGTTATGGGGGGGCACCCCTCCACTTT CATSYGGAPLHF
few TRBJ1-4 TRBD1 TRBV2 TGTGCCAGCACCGGGACAGTACGTGAAAAACTGTTTTTT CASTGTVREKLFF
few TRBJ1-1 - TRBV18 TGTGCCAGCTCCCCTCGTGAGGGACTGGCTTTCTTT CASSPREGLAFF
- TRBJ2-7 TRBD1 TRBV10-1 TGCGCCAGCAGTGAGTTCACAGGGGACTACGAGCAGTACTTC CASSEFTGDYEQYF
- TRBJ2-2 - TRBV11-2 TGTGCCAGCAGCTTCAATCTCCCTCAGACCGGGGAGCTGTTTTTT CASSFNLPQTGELFF
few TRBJ2-1 TRBD2 TRBV28 TGTGCCAGTACCGGGACTAGCGACTACAATGAGCAGTTCTTC CASTGTSDYNEQFF
- TRBJ2-2 TRBD1 TRBV29-1 TGCAGCGTGGGACAGTCGAACACCGGGGAGCTGTTTTTT CSVGQSNTGELFF
many TRBJ2-3 TRBD1 TRBV29-1 TGCAGCGTAGCGACAGGGTATAACACAGATACGCAGTATTTT CSVATGYNTDTQYF
many TRBJ2-4 TRBD1 TRBV7-2 TGTGCCAGCAGTTACGCAGGGGGCGCGCACATTCAGTACTTC CASSYAGGAHIQYF
many TRBJ2-3 - TRBV25-1 TGTGCCAGCACCAGATCCAGGGGCATAGCGAGCACAGATACGCAGTATTTT CASTRSRGIASTDTQYF
- TRBJ1-1 - TRBV5-1 TGCGCCAGCAGCTTGCTGAACAGGAACACTGAAGCTTTCTTT CASSLLNRNTEAFF
- TRBJ1-3 - TRBV9 TGTGCCAGCAGCGGGCAGCGGAACACCATATATTTT CASSGQRNTIYF
- TRBJ2-6 - TRBV5-1 TGCGCCAGCAGACAGGGTTTGGTCTCTGGGGCCAACGTCCTGACTTTC CASRQGLVSGANVLTF
once TRBJ2-1 - TRBV29-1 TGCAGCGTTGAAGGGCGTAGCGGCTTAACCTACAATGAGCAGTTCTTC CSVEGRSGLTYNEQFF
many TRBJ1-1 - TRBV2 TGTGCCAGCACCCCCGCGGGGGTGGACACTGAAGCTTTCTTT CASTPAGVDTEAFF
- TRBJ1-2 TRBD1 TRBV24-1 TGTGCCACCAGTGATCCCGCAGGGGGCTATGGCTACACCTTC CATSDPAGGYGYTF
- TRBJ2-1 TRBD2 TRBV11-2 TGTGCCAGCAGCCCGGGGACTAGCGGGAGTCTTGAGCAGTTCTTC CASSPGTSGSLEQFF
few TRBJ2-2 TRBD2 TRBV9 TGTGCCAGCAGACCGGGACTACTGAACACCGGGGAGCTGTTTTTT CASRPGLLNTGELFF
few TRBJ1-1 - TRBV28 TGTGCCAGCAGTTTCCCAAAGATTGCTGGAGCTTTCTTT CASSFPKIAGAFF
- TRBJ2-1 - TRBV24-1 TGTGCCACCAGTGATTCCCCGGGCCTCGTACGCGATGAGCAGTTCTTC CATSDSPGLVRDEQFF
- TRBJ1-1 TRBD1 TRBV18 TGTGCCAGCTCACCACGGGCAGGGGGCTCGGCTGAAGCTTTCTTT CASSPRAGGSAEAFF
many TRBJ2-1 - TRBV19 TGTGCCAGTAGTATAGTGGGTTCGGGAGACCACTACAATGAGCAGTTCTTC CASSIVGSGDHYNEQFF
many TRBJ2-2 - TRBV12-5 TGTGCTAGTGGTGACTGGAACACCGGGGAGCTGTTTTTT CASGDWNTGELFF
many TRBJ1-2 - TRBV13 TGTGCCAGCAGCGGAGACAGCCCTATTCTTTATGGCTACACCTTC CASSGDSPILYGYTF
- TRBJ1-5 - TRBV19 TGTGCCAGTAGTATCAAGGGGCTGAGCAATCAGCCCCAGCATTTT CASSIKGLSNQPQHF
- TRBJ2-3 - TRBV10-3 TGTGCCATCAGGGCGGGTTTCCGGGGGGCAATCGCAGATACGCAGTATTTT CAIRAGFRGAIADTQYF
few TRBJ1-1 TRBD1 TRBV19 TGTGCCAGTAGTACCCAGGGGGCGATGAACACTGAAGCTTTCTTT CASSTQGAMNTEAFF
many TRBJ2-1 TRBD1 TRBV9 TGTGCCAGCAGCCCCGACAGGGGGCACGATGAGCAGTTCTTC CASSPDRGHDEQFF
many TRBJ2-5 - TRBV30 TGTGCCTGGAGTGTACCGGGGGGCTTCCAAGAGACCCAGTACTTC CAWSVPGGFQETQYF
many TRBJ2-5 TRBD1 TRBV5-1 TGCGCCAGCAGCTTGGCAGGACAGGGGGCCGGGGAGACCCAGTACTTC CASSLAGQGAGETQYF
once TRBJ2-7 - TRBV11-2 TGTGCCAGCAGCTTAGAAAGGACCGCTTCCCAATACGAGCAGTACTTC CASSLERTASQYEQYF
many TRBJ2-6 - TRBV28 TGTGCCAGCAGTCTCCCTCGACAGGATAGCTCTGGGGCCAACGTCCTGACTTTC CASSLPRQDSSGANVLTF
- TRBJ2-4 - TRBV12-3/TRBV12-4 TGTGCCAGCAGTTTAGCACAGAAAAACATTCAGTACTTC CASSLAQKNIQYF
many TRBJ2-7 TRBD1 TRBV20-1 TGCAGTGCTTTCTCTGGACAGGGAGCATCGTACGAGCAGTACTTC CSAFSGQGASYEQYF
few TRBJ1-1 - TRBV28 TGTGCCAGCAGTTCCCCCCCCGCCAACACTGAAGCTTTCTTT CASSSPPANTEAFF
- TRBJ1-3 - TRBV5-1 TGCGCCAGCAGCTTCCAGGGCAGCTCTGGAAACACCATATATTTT CASSFQGSSGNTIYF
- TRBJ2-2 - TRBV24-1 TGTGCCACCCTGCACGCGAACACCGGGGAGCTGTTTTTT CATLHANTGELFF
few TRBJ2-1 TRBD2 TRBV10-3 TGTGCCAGCGGGACTACGAGTTACAATGAGCAGTTCTTC CASGTTSYNEQFF
- TRBJ1-1 - TRBV7-9 TGTGCCAGCAGCCTCCAGACACCCAACACTGAAGCTTTCTTT CASSLQTPNTEAFF